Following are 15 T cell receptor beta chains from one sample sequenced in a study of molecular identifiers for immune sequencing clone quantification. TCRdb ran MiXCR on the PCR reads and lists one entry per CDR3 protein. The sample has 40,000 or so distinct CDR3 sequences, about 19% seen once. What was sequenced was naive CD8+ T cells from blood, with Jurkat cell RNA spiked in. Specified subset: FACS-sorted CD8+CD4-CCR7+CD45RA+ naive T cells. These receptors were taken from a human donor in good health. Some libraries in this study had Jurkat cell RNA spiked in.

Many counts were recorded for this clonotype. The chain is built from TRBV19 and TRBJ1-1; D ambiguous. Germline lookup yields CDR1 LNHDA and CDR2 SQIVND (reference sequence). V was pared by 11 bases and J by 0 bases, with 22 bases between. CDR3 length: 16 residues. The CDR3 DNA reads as TGTGCCCGTGCATCGGTCGTCGGCAGACTGAACACTGAAGCTTTCTTT. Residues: CARASVVGRLNTEAFF.

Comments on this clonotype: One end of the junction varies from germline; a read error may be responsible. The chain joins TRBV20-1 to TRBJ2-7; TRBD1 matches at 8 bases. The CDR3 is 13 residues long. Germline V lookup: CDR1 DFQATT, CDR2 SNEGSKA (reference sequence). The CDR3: CSARSSGGYEQHF. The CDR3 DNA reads TGCAGTGCTAGATCATCAGGGGGCTACGAGCAGCACTTC.

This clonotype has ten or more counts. The DNA for the CDR3 is TGTGCCAGCAGCCCGGGGACAAACGAGCAGTACTTC. It yields the protein CASSPGTNEQYF. The rearrangement joins TRBV5-6 to TRBJ2-7, with a weak D call TRBD1 (6 bases). This CDR3 is 12 amino acids long. Germline loops: CDR1 SGHDT, CDR2 YYEEEE. The V end lost 4 bases, the J end lost 5 bases, and 10 bases lay between the germline ends.

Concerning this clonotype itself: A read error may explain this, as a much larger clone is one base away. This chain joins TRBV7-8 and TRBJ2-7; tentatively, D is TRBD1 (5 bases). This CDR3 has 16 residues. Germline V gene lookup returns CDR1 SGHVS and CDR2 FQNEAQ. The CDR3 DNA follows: TGTGCCGGCAGCCCACTGATGGACACCCACTCCTACGAGCAGTACTTC. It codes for CAGSPLMDTHSYEQYF.

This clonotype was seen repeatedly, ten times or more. For the CDR3, the DNA is TGTGCCACGTTCAGCCGGACAAGCTATAATTCACCCCTCCACTTT. Amino acid sequence: CATFSRTSYNSPLHF. The rearrangement links TRBV6-2 or TRBV6-3 to TRBJ1-6, with D possibly matching TRBD1 (5 bases). CDR1 is MNHEY, CDR2 SVGEGT, per germline. Trimming removed 10 bases at V and 3 bases at J, with 16 bases between. The CDR3 length is 15 residues.

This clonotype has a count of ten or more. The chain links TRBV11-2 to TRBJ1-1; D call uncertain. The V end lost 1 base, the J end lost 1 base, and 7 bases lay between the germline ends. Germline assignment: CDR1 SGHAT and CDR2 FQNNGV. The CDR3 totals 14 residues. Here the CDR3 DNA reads TGTGCCAGCAGCTTAGGGCCAAGGAACACTGAAGCTTTCTTT. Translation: CASSLGPRNTEAFF.

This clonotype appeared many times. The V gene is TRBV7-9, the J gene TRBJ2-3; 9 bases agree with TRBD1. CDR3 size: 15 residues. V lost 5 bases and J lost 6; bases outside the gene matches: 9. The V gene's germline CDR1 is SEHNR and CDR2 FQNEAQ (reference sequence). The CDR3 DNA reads TGTGCCAGCAGCGGACAGGGGCCCGGGAGGGATACGCAGTATTTT. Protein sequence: CASSGQGPGRDTQYF.

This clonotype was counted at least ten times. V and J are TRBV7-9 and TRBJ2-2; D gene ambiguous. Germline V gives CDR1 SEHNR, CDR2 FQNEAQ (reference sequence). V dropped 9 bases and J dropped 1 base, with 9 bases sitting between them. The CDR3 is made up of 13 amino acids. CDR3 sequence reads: CASDMRNTGELFF. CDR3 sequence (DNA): TGTGCCAGTGACATGAGGAACACCGGGGAGCTGTTTTTT.

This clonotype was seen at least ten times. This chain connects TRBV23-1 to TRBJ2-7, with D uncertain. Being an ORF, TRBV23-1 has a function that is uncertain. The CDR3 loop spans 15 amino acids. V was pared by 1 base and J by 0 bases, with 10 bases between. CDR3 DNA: TGCGCCAGCAGTCAATTTGGGCAGACCTCCTACGAGCAGTACTTC. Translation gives CASSQFGQTSYEQYF.

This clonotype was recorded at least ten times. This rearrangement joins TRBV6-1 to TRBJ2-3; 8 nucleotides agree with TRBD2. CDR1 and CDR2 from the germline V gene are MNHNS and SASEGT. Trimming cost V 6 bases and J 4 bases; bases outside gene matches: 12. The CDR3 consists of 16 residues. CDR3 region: CASSPPAGGPSDTQYF. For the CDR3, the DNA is TGTGCCAGCAGCCCTCCCGCGGGAGGTCCGTCAGATACGCAGTATTTT.

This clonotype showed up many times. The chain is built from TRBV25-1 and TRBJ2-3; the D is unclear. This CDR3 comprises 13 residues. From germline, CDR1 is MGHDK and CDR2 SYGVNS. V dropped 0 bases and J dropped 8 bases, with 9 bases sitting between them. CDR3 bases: TGTGCCAGCAGTGAATACTATCCCCCTACGCAGTATTTT. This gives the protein CASSEYYPPTQYF.

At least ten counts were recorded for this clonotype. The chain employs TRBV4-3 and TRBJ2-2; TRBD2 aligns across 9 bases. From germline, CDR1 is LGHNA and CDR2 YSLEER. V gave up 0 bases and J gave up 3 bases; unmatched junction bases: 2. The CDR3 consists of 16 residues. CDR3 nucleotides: TGCGCCAGCAGCCAAGATGGGACTAGCTACACCGGGGAGCTGTTTTTT. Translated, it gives CASSQDGTSYTGELFF.

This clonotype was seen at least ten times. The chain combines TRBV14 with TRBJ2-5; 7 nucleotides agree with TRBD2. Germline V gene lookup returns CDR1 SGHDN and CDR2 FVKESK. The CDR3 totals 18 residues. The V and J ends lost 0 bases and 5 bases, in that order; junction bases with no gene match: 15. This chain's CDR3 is CASSQDGSLRERIETQYF. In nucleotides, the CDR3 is TGTGCCAGCAGCCAAGATGGCTCTCTGCGGGAGAGGATTGAGACCCAGTACTTC. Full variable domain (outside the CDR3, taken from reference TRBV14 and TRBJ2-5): EAGVTQFPSHSVIEKGQTVTLRCDPISGHDNLYWYRRVMGKEIKFLLHFVKESKQDESGMPNNRFLAERTGGTYSTLKVQPAELEDSGVYFCASSQDGSLRERIETQYFGPGTRLLVL.

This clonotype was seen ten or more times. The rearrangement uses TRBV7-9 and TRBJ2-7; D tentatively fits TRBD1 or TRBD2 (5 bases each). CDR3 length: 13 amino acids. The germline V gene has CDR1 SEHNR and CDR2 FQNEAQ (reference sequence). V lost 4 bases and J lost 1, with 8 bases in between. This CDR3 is CASSWGGSYEQYF. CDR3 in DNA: TGTGCCAGCAGCTGGGGCGGGTCCTACGAGCAGTACTTC. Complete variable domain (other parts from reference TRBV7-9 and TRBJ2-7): DTGVSQNPRHKITKRGQNVTFRCDPISEHNRLYWYRQTLGQGPEFLTYFQNEAQLEKSRLLSDRFSAERPKGSFSTLEIQRTEQGDSAMYLCASSWGGSYEQYFGPGTRLTVT.

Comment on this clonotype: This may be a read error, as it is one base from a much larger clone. The CDR3: CATQFGTGGRGETQYF. The CDR3 coding sequence is TGTGCCACCCAGTTTGGTACTGGCGGGAGGGGAGAGACCCAGTACTTC. V is TRBV28 and J is TRBJ2-5, with TRBD2 matching over 9 bases. The CDR3 loop spans 16 amino acids. Germline CDR1 MDHEN, CDR2 SYDVKM. The V and J ends lost 10 bases and 4 bases, in that order; junction bases with no gene match: 16.